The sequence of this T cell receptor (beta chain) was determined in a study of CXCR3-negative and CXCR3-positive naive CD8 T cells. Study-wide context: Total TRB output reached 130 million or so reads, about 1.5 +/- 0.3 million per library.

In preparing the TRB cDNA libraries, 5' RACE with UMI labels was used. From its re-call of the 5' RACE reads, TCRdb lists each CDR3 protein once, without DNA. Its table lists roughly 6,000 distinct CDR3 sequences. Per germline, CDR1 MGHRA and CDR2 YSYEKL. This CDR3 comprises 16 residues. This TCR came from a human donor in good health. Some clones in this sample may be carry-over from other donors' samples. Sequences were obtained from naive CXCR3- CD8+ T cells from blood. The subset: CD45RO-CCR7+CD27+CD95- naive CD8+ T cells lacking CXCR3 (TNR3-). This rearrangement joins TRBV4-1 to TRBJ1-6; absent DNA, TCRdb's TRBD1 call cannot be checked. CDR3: CASSRDPGQEYSPLHF.